This paragraph reports one TCR beta chain. Its matching antigen is unknown. This record belongs to a study of T-cell memory formation after mild COVID-19. Study-level background: There were largely donor-specific TCR clusters.

Each CDR3 protein gets one entry after TCRdb re-called the 5' RACE reads with MiXCR. The sample lists about half a million distinct CDR3 sequences; around a sixth were seen once. Study findings and constraints: Detection of some responders pre-infection suggested pre-existing cross-reactive memory T cells participated. Most CD4+ clones that shrank were in CM and EM, while CD8+ ones turned up in EMRA. Clones shrinking from day 15 to 85 showed even CD4/CD8 mixes; later expanders tilted CD4+.

The V and J ends lost 5 bases and 6 bases respectively, with 16 bases between them. Germline V gene lookup returns CDR1 LGHNA and CDR2 YNFKEQ. The length of the CDR3 is 15 residues. The clonotype was recovered from an adult woman who had mild COVID-19 (a few samples of this study predate the infection). Cell type and time point are not known. Sequencing was done on a sample of PBMCs or a T cell subset sorted from them (not recorded which). The V gene is TRBV4-2, the J gene TRBJ2-2; D call uncertain. The CDR3 protein is CASSRGQPAPGELFF. Written as DNA, the CDR3 is TGTGCCAGCAGCAGAGGCCAGCCTGCCCCCGGGGAGCTGTTTTTT.